Included here is one T cell receptor beta chain sequence, with context. This record belongs to a study of CD8+ T cells in alopecia areata. Trimming removed 2 bases from V and 3 bases from J, with 14 bases in between. The germline V gene encodes CDR1 LNHDA and CDR2 SQIVND (reference sequence). The CDR3 covers 15 residues. Extracted RNA was reverse transcribed, and the resulting cDNA served as sequencing template. Some clones are missing from TCRdb's copy, which holds only in-frame ones; the method was immunoSEQ multiplex PCR. The data hold 150,000 or so clones, with over 45% observed a single time. The clonotype originates from a human donor with alopecia areata. The V gene is TRBV19, the J gene TRBJ2-7, with D unresolved. The sequenced sample consisted of CD4+ T cells sorted from blood. The CDR3: CASSIFWGSLYEQYF. DNA of the CDR3: TGTGCCAGTAGTATATTCTGGGGATCTCTCTACGAGCAGTACTTC.